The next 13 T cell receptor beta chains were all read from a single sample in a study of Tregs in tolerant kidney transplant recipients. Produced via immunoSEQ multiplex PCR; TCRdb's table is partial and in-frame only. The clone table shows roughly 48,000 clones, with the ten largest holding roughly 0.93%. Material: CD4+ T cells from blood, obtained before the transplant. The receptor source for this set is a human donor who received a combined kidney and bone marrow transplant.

The CDR3 region is CASSSQALTGSGYTF. The part of the CDR3 DNA that was read is TGCGCCAGCAGCTCCCAGGCCTTGACAGGGTCTGGC. V gene TRBV5-1 combines with J gene TRBJ1-2; 7 bases fit TRBD1. The CDR3 end falls 3 residues outside the read, so it is completed with the germline J gene. The CDR3 spans 15 residues. V shed 3 bases and J 7 bases; nucleotides not matched to a gene: 12. The germline V gene has CDR1 SGHRS and CDR2 YFSETQ.

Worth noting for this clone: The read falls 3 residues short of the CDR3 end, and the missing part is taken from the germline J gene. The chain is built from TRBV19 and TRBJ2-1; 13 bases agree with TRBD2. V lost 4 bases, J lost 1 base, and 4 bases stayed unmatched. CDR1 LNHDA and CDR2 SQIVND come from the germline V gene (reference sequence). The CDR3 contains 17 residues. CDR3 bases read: TGTGCCAGTAGTAGGACTAGCGGGAGTTCGTCCTACAATGAG. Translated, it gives CASSRTSGSSSYNE. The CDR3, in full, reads CASSRTSGSSSYNEQFF. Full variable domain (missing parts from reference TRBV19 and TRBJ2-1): DGGITQSPKYLFRKEGQNVTLSCEQNLNHDAMYWYRQDPGQGLRLIYYSQIVNDFQKGDIAEGYSVSREKKESFPLTVTSAQKNPTAFYLCASSRTSGSSSYNEQFFGPGTRLTVL.

The CDR3 loop reads CSAHPPAGGINEQFF. The sequenced part of the CDR3 DNA is TGCAGTGCTCATCCCCCAGCGGGAGGTATCAATGAG. This chain joins TRBV20-1 and TRBJ2-1, with TRBD2 matching over 9 bases. The CDR3 end lies 3 residues beyond the end of the read and is filled in from the germline J gene. Germline trimming cut 5 bases from V and 6 bases from J; bases unmatched to any gene: 11. Germline V CDR1 and CDR2: DFQATT, SNEGSKA (reference sequence). The CDR3 runs 15 residues.

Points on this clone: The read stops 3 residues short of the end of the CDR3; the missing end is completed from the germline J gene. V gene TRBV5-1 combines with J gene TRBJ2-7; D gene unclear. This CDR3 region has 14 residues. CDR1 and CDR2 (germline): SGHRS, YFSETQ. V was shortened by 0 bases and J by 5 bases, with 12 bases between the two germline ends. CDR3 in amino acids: CASSLEGPSNEQYF. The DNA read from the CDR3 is TGCGCCAGCAGCTTGGAGGGCCCCTCTAACGAG.

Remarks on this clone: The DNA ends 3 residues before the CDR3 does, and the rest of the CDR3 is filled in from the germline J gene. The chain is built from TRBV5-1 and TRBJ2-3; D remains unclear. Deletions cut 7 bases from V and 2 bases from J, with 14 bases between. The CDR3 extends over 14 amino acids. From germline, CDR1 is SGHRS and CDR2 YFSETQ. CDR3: CASRSFFNTDTQYF. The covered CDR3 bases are TGCGCCAGCCGTAGCTTTTTCAACACAGATACG.

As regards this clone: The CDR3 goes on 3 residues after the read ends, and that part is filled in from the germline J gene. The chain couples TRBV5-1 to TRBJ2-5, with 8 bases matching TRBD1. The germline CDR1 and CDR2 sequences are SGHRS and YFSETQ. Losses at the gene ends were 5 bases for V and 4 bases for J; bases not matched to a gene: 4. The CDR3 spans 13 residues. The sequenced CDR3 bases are TGCGCCAGCAGGAAAGACAGGGGAGAGACC. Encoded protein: CASRKDRGET. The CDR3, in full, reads CASRKDRGETQYF.

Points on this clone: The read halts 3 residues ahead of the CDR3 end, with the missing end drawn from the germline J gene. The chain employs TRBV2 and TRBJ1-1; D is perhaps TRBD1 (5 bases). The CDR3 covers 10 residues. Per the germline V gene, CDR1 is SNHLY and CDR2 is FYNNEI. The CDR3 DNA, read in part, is TGTGCCAGCAGACAGGTGGAA. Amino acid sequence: CASRQVE. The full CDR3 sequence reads CASRQVEAFF.

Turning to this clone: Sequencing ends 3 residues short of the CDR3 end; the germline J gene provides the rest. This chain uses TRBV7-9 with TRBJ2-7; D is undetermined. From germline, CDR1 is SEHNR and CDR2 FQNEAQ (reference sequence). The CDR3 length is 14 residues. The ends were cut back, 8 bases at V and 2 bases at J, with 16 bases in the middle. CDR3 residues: CASAHNYQAYEQYF. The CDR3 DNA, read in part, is TGTGCCAGCGCGCACAACTATCAAGCCTACGAG.

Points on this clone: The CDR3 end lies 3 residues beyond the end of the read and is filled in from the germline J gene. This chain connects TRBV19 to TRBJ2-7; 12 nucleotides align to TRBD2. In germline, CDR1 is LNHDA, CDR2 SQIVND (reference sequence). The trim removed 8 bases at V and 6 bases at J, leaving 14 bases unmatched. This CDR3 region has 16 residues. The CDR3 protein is CASRPGEASGGGEQYF. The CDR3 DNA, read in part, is TGTGCCAGTCGCCCGGGCGAGGCTAGCGGGGGGGGCGAG.

The sequenced part of the CDR3 DNA is TGTGCCAGCTCACCACGACAGGGAGAATACGGC. Translating it yields CASSPRQGEYG. The CDR3 in its entirety is CASSPRQGEYGYTF. The V and J genes are TRBV18 and TRBJ1-2, with TRBD1 identical over 7 bases. The CDR3 goes on 3 residues after the read ends, and that part is filled in from the germline J gene. This CDR3 has 14 amino acids. The V gene's germline CDR1 is KGHSH and CDR2 LQKENI.

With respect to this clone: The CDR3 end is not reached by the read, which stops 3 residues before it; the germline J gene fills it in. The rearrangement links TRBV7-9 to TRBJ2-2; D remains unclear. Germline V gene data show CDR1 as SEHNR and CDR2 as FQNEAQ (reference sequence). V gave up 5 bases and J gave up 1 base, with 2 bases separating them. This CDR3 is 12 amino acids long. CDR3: CASSLNTGELFF. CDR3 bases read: TGTGCCAGCAGCCTGAACACCGGGGAG. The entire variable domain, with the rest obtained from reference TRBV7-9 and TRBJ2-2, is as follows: DTGVSQNPRHKITKRGQNVTFRCDPISEHNRLYWYRQTLGQGPEFLTYFQNEAQLEKSRLLSDRFSAERPKGSFSTLEIQRTEQGDSAMYLCASSLNTGELFFGEGSRLTVL.

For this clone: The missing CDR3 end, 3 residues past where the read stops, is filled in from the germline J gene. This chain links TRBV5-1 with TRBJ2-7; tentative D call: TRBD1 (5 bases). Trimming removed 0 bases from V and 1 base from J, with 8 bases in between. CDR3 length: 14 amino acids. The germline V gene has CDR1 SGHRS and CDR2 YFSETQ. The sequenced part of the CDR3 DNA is TGCGCCAGCAGCTTGGTGCAGGGATCCTACGAG. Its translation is CASSLVQGSYE. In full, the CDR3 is CASSLVQGSYEQYF.

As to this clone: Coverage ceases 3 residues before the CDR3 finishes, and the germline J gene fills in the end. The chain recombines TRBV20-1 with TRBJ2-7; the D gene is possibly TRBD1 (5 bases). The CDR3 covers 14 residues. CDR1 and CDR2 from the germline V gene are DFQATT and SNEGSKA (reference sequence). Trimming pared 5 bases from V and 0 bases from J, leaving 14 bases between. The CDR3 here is CSAQRTSSSYEQYF. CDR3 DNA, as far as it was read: TGCAGTGCTCAGAGGACAAGTAGCTCCTACGAG.